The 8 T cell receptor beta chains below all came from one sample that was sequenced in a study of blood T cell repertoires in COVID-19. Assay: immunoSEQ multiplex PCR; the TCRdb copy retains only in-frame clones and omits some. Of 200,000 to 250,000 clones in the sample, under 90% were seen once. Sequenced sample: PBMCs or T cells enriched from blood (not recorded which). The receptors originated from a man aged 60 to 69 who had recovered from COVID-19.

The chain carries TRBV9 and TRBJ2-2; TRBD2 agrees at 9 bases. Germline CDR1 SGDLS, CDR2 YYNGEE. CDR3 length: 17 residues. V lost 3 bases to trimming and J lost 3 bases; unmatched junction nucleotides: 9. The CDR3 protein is CASSALLAGRDTGELFF. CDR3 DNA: TGTGCCAGCAGCGCTCTTCTAGCGGGGAGAGACACCGGGGAGCTGTTTTTT.

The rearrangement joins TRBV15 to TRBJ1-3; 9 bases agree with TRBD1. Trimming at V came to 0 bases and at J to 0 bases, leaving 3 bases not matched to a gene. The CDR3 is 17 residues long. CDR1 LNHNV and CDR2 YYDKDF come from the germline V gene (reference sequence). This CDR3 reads CATSRDGQGISGNTIYF. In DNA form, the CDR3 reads TGTGCCACCAGCAGAGATGGACAGGGGATCTCTGGAAACACCATATATTTT.

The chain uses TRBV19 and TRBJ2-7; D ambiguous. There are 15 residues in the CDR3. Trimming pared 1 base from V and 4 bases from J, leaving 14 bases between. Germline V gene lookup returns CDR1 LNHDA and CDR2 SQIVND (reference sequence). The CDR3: CASSIGQEPPYEQYF. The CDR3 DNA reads TGTGCCAGTAGTATAGGACAAGAGCCACCTTACGAGCAGTACTTC. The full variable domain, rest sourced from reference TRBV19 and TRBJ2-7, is DGGITQSPKYLFRKEGQNVTLSCEQNLNHDAMYWYRQDPGQGLRLIYYSQIVNDFQKGDIAEGYSVSREKKESFPLTVTSAQKNPTAFYLCASSIGQEPPYEQYFGPGTRLTVT.

CDR3 sequence: CASSLKGTGGLYEQYF. CDR3 nucleotides: TGTGCCAGCAGCTTAAAGGGGACAGGGGGCTTATACGAGCAGTACTTC. The chain uses TRBV7-3 and TRBJ2-7; 12 nucleotides align to TRBD1. The CDR3 is 16 amino acids. Per germline, CDR1 SGHTA and CDR2 FQGTGA. Losses at the gene ends were 1 base for V and 4 bases for J; bases not matched to a gene: 5.

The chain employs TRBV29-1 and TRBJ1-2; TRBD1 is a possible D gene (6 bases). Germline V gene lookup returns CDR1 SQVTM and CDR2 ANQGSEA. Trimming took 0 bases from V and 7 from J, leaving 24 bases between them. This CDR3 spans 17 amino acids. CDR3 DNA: TGCAGCGTTGAAGAATCGGACAGACAGTACCTATCGGGTGGCTACACCTTC. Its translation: CSVEESDRQYLSGGYTF.

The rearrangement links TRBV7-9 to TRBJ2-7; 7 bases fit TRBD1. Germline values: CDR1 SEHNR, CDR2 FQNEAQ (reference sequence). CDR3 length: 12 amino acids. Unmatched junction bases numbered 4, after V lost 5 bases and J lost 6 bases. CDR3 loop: CASSETGREQYF. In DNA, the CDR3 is TGTGCCAGCAGCGAGACAGGGCGCGAGCAGTACTTC. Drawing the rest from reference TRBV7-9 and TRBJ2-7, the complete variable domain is DTGVSQNPRHKITKRGQNVTFRCDPISEHNRLYWYRQTLGQGPEFLTYFQNEAQLEKSRLLSDRFSAERPKGSFSTLEIQRTEQGDSAMYLCASSETGREQYFGPGTRLTVT.

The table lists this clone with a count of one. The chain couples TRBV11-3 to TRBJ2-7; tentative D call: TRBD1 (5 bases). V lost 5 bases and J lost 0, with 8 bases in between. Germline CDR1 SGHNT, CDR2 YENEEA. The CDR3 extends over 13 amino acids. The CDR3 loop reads CASSQGGSYEQYF. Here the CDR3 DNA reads TGTGCCAGCAGCCAGGGTGGCTCCTACGAGCAGTACTTC.

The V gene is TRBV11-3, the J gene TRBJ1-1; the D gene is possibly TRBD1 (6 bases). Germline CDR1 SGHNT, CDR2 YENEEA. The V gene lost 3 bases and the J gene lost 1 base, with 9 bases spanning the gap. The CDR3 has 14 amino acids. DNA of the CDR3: TGTGCCAGCAGCTTCGCAGGGGAGAACACTGAAGCTTTCTTT. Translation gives CASSFAGENTEAFF. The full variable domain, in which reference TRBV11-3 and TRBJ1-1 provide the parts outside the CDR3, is EAGVVQSPRYKIIEKKQPVAFWCNPISGHNTLYWYLQNLGQGPELLIRYENEEAVDDSQLPKDRFSAERLKGVDSTLKIQPAELGDSAVYLCASSFAGENTEAFFGQGTRLTVV.